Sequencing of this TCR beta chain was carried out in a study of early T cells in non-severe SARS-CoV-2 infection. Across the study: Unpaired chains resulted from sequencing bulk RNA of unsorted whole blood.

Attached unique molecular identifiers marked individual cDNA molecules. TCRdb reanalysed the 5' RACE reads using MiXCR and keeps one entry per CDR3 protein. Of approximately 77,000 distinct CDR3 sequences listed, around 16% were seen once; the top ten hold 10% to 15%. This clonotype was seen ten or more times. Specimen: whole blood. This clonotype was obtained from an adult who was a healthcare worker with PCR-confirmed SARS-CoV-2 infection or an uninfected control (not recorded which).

The CDR3 DNA reads TGTGCCAGCAGCGGTCAGCCGGGACTAGCGGGAGTCGAGCAGTTCTTC. Translation gives CASSGQPGLAGVEQFF. The chain couples TRBV7-2 to TRBJ2-1, with 14 bases lining up with TRBD2. Germline assignment: CDR1 SGHTA and CDR2 FQGNSA. There are 16 residues in the CDR3. The junction had 10 bases not matched to a gene; V was cut back by 5 bases and J by 10 bases.